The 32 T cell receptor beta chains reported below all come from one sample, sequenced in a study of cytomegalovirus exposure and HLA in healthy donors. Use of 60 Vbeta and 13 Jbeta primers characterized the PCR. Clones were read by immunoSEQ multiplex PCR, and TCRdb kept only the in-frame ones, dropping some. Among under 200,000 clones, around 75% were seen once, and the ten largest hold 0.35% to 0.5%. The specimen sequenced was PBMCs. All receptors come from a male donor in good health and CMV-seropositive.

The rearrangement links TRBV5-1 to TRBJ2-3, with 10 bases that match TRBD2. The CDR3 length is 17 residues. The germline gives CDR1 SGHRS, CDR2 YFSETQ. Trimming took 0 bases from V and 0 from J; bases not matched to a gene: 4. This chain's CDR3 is CASSLAWTSGSTDTQYF. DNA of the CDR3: TGCGCCAGCAGCTTGGCCTGGACTAGCGGTAGCACAGATACGCAGTATTTT.

CDR3 in amino acids: CASSLPGGGRISNEQFF. CDR3 coding DNA: TGTGCCAGCAGTCTTCCCGGGGGGGGTCGTATTTCTAATGAGCAGTTCTTC. This chain joins TRBV28 and TRBJ2-1, with 8 bases lining up with TRBD2. Unmatched junction bases numbered 16, after V lost 5 bases and J lost 7 bases. Per germline, CDR1 MDHEN and CDR2 SYDVKM. This CDR3 region has 17 residues.

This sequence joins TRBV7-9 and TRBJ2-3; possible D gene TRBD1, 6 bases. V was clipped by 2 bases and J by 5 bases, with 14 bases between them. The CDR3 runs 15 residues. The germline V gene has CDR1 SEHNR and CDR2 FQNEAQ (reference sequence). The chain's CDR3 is CASSLIFRGRDTQYF. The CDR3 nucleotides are TGTGCCAGCAGCTTAATCTTCAGGGGTAGAGATACGCAGTATTTT.

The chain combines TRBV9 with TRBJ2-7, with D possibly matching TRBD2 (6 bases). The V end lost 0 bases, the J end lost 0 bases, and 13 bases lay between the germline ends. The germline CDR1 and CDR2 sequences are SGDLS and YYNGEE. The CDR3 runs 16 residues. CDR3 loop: CASSVGTTEFSYEQYF. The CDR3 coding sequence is TGTGCCAGCAGCGTAGGGACTACCGAGTTCTCCTACGAGCAGTACTTC.

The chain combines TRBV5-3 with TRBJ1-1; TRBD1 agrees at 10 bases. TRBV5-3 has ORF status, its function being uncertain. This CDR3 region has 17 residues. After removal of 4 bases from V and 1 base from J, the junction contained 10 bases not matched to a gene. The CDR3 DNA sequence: TGTGCCAGAAGCCTATCGGACAGGGGGAAGGAGAACACTGAAGCTTTCTTT. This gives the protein CARSLSDRGKENTEAFF.

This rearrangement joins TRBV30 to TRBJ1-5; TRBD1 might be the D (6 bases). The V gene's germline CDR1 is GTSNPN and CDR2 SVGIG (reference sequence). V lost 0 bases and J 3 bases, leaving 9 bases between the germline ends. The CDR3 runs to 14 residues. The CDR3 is CAWSVAGDNQPQHF. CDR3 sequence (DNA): TGTGCCTGGAGTGTAGCAGGGGACAATCAGCCCCAGCATTTT. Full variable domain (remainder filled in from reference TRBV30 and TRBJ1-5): SQTIHQWPATLVQPVGSPLSLECTVEGTSNPNLYWYRQAAGRGLQLLFYSVGIGQISSEVPQNLSASRPQDRQFILSSKKLLLSDSGFYLCAWSVAGDNQPQHFGDGTRLSIL.

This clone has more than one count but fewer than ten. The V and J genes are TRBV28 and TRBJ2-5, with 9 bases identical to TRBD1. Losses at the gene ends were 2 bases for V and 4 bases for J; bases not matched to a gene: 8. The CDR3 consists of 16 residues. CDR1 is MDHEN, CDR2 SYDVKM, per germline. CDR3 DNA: TGTGCCAGCAGTTTAGGTACAGGGGGCGGGAGAGAGACCCAGTACTTC. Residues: CASSLGTGGGRETQYF.

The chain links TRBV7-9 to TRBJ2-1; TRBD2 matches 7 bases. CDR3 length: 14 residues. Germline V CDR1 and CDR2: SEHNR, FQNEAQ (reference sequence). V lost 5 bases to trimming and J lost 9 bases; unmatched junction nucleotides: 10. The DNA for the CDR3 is TGTGCCAGCAGCCTAGACGCAAGCGGGACTGAGCAGTTCTTC. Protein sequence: CASSLDASGTEQFF.

CDR3 in DNA: TGTGCCAGCAGCCCCTACCCAGGGGGCGCGATCCATGAGCAGTTCTTC. As protein: CASSPYPGGAIHEQFF. The chain joins TRBV7-2 to TRBJ2-1; 8 nucleotides match TRBD1. CDR3 length: 16 residues. Per germline, CDR1 SGHTA and CDR2 FQGNSA. Trimming removed 5 bases from V and 8 bases from J; junction bases left unmatched: 14.

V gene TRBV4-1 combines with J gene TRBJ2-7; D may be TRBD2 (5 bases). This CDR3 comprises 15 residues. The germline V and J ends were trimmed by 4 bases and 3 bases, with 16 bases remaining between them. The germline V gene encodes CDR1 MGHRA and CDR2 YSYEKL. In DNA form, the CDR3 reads TGCGCCAGCAGCCTTGGCCATGGGGAGATCTACGAGCAGTACTTC. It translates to CASSLGHGEIYEQYF.

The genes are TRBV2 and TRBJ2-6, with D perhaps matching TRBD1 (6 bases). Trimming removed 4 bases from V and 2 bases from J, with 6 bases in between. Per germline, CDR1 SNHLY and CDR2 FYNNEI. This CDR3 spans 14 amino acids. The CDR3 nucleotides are TGTGCCAGCAGTGCAGGGGCTGGGGCCAACGTCCTGACTTTC. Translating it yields CASSAGAGANVLTF.

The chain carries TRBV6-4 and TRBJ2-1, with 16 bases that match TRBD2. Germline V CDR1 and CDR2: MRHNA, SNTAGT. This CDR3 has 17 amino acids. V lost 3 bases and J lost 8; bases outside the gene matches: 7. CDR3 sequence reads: CASSEEGLAGGPYEQFF. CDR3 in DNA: TGTGCCAGCAGTGAGGAGGGACTAGCGGGAGGGCCTTATGAGCAGTTCTTC.

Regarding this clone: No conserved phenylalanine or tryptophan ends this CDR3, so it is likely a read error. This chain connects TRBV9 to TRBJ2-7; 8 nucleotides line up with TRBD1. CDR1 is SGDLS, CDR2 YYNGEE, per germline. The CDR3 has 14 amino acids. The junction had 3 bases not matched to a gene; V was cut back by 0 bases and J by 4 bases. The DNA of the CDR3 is TGTGCCAGCAGCGTAGGGACAGGGATTTACGAGCAGTACCTC. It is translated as CASSVGTGIYEQYL.

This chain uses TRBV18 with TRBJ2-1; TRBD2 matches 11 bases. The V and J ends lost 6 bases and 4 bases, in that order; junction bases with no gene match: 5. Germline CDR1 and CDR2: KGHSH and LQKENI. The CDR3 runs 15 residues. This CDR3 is CASSPTSGSYNEQFF. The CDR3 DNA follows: TGTGCCAGCTCTCCTACTAGCGGGAGTTACAATGAGCAGTTCTTC.

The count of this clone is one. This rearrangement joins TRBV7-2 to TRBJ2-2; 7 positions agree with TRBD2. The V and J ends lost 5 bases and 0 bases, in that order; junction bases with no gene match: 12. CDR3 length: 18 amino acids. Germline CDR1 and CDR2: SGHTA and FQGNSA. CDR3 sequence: CASSVFPIAGSNTGELFF. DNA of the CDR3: TGTGCCAGCAGCGTGTTCCCTATAGCGGGTTCGAACACCGGGGAGCTGTTTTTT.

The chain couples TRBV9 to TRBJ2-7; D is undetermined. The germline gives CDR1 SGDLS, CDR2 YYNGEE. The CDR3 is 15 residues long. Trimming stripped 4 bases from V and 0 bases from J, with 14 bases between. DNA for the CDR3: TGTGCCAGCAGCCCCGGGTCACTCCTCTCCTACGAGCAGTACTTC. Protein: CASSPGSLLSYEQYF.

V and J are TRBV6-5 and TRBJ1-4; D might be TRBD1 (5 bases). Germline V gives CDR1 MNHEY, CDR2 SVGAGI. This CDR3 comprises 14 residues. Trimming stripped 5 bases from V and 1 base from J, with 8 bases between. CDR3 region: CASSQGGTNEKLFF. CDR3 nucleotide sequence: TGTGCCAGCAGTCAGGGAGGAACTAATGAAAAACTGTTTTTT.

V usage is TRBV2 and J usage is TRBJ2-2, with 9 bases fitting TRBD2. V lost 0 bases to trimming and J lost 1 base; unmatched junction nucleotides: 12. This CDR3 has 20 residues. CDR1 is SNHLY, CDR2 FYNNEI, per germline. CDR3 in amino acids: CASSEALVSGSVRNTGELFF. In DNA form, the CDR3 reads TGTGCCAGCAGTGAAGCGCTTGTTAGCGGGAGTGTGAGGAACACCGGGGAGCTGTTTTTT.

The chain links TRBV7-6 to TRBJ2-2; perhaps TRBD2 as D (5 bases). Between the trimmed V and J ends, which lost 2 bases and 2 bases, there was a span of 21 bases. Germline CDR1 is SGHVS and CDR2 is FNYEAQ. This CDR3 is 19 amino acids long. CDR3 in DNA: TGTGCCAGCAGCTTATTAGGGAGCCCTTCGTGGGAAAACACCGGGGAGCTGTTTTTT. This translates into CASSLLGSPSWENTGELFF.

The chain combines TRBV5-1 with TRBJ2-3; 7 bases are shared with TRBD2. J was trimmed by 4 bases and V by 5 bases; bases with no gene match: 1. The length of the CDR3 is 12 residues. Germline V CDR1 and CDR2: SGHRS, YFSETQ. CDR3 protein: CASRGGADTQYF. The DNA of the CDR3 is TGCGCCAGCAGGGGGGGGGCAGATACGCAGTATTTT.

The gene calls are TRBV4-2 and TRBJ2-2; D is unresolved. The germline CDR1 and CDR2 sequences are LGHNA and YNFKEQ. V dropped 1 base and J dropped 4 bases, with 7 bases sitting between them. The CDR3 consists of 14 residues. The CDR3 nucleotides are TGTGCCAGCAGCCAAGCGCAGTTCACCGGGGAGCTGTTTTTT. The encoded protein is CASSQAQFTGELFF.

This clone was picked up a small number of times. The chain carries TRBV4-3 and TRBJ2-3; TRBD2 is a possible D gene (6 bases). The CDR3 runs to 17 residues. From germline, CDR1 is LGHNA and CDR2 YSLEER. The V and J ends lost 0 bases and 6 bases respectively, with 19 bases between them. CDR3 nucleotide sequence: TGCGCCAGCAGCCAAGATTGGGGCGGGGCTAGCGCCGATACGCAGTATTTT. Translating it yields CASSQDWGGASADTQYF.

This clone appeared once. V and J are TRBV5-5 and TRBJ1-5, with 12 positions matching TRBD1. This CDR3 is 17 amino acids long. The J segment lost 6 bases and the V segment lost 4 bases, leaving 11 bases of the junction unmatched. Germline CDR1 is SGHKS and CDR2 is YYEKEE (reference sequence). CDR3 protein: CASSAPPGTGGGQPQHF. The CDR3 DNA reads TGTGCCAGCAGCGCCCCGCCCGGGACAGGGGGCGGTCAGCCCCAGCATTTT.

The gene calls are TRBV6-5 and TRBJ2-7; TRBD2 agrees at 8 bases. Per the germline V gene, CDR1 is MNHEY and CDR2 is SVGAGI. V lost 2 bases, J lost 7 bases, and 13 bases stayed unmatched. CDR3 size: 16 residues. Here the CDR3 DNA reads TGTGCCAGCAGTTACACTAGCGGTGGCTCCCTTGGGGAGCAGTACTTC. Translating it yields CASSYTSGGSLGEQYF.

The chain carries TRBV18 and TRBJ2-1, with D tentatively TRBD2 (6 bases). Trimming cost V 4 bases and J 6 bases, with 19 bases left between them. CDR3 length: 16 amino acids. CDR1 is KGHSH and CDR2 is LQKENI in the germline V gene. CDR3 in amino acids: CASSLIGGDLLNEQFF. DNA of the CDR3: TGTGCCAGCTCACTCATCGGGGGAGATCTTCTCAATGAGCAGTTCTTC.

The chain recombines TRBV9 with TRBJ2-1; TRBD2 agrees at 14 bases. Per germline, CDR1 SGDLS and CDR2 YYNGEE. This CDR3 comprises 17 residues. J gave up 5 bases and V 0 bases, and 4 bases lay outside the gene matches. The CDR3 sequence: CASSVGLAGGSHNEQFF. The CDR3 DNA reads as TGTGCCAGCAGCGTAGGACTAGCGGGGGGGTCCCACAATGAGCAGTTCTTC.

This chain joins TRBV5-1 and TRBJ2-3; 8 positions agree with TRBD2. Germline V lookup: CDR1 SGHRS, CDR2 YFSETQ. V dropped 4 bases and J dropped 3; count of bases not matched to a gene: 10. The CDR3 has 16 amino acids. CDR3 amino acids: CASSPVTGGWTDTQYF. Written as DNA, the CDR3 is TGCGCCAGCAGCCCAGTAACGGGGGGGTGGACAGATACGCAGTATTTT. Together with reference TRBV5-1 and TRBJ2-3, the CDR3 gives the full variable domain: KAGVTQTPRYLIKTRGQQVTLSCSPISGHRSVSWYQQTPGQGLQFLFEYFSETQRNKGNFPGRFSGRQFSNSRSEMNVSTLELGDSALYLCASSPVTGGWTDTQYFGPGTRLTVL.

In nucleotides, the CDR3 is TGTGCCAGCAGCTTAGGTCTCACGGATGAGCAGTTCTTC. It codes for CASSLGLTDEQFF. The chain combines TRBV7-9 with TRBJ2-1, with D unresolved. The CDR3 sequence is 13 residues long. Germline V gives CDR1 SEHNR, CDR2 FQNEAQ (reference sequence). V lost 1 base, J lost 8 bases, and 9 bases lay in between.

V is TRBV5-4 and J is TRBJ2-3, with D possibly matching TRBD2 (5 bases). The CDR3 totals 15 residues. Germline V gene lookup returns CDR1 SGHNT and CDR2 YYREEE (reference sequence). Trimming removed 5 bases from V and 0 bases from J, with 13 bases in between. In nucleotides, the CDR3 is TGTGCCAGCAGTCCTAGCAGCTCTAGCACAGATACGCAGTATTTT. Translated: CASSPSSSSTDTQYF.

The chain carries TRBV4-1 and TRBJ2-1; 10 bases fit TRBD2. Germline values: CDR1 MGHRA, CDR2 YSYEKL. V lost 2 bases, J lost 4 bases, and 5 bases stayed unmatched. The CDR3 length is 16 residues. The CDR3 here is CASSQPRLAGYNEQFF. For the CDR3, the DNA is TGCGCCAGCAGCCAACCCAGACTAGCGGGTTACAATGAGCAGTTCTTC.

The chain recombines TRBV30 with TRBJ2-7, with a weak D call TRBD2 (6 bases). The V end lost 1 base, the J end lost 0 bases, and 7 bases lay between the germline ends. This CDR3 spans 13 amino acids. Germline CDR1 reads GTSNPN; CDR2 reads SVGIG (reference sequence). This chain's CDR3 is CAWSGGVSYEQYF. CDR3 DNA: TGTGCCTGGAGTGGGGGGGTCTCCTACGAGCAGTACTTC.

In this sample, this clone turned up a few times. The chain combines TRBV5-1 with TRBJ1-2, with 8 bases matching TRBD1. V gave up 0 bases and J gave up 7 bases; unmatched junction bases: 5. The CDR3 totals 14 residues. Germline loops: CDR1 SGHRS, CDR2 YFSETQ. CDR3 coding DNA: TGCGCCAGCAGCTTGGGACAGGGGATAGGTGGCTACACCTTC. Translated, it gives CASSLGQGIGGYTF. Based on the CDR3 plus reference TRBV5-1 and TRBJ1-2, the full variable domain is KAGVTQTPRYLIKTRGQQVTLSCSPISGHRSVSWYQQTPGQGLQFLFEYFSETQRNKGNFPGRFSGRQFSNSRSEMNVSTLELGDSALYLCASSLGQGIGGYTFGSGTRLTVV.